A selection of T cell receptor beta chains follows, all from one sample in a study of cytomegalovirus exposure and HLA in healthy donors. Method: immunoSEQ multiplex PCR; TCRdb's copy keeps in-frame clones and lacks some. The sample consists of roughly 120,000 clones, 55% to 75% of them appearing once. Sequenced sample: PBMCs. The source is a man under 40 in good health and CMV-seropositive. Both conserved end residues are part of each CDR3. The D gene is left open where the match is weak. Where a row states a size, it is once, few, many or the class of an expanded clone; other rows omit it.

cdr3_length: 14
v_call: TRBV9
j_call: TRBJ2-3
clone_size: NA
d_call: NA
cdr3_nt: TGTGCCAGCAGCGTATGGGGCAGCACAGATACGCAGTATTTT
cdr3_aa: CASSVWGSTDTQYF

cdr3_length: 19
v_call: TRBV4-3
j_call: TRBJ2-3
clone_size: NA
d_call: TRBD1
cdr3_nt: TGCGCCAGCAGCCAAGATCTGACCCCCGGACAGGGCAGCACAGATACGCAGTATTTT
cdr3_aa: CASSQDLTPGQGSTDTQYF

cdr3_length: 15
v_call: TRBV9
j_call: TRBJ2-3
clone_size: NA
d_call: TRBD2
cdr3_nt: TGTGCCAGCAGCGTAGCGGGAGGGAGCACAGATACGCAGTATTTT
cdr3_aa: CASSVAGGSTDTQYF

cdr3_length: 15
v_call: TRBV7-9
j_call: TRBJ2-2
clone_size: NA
d_call: TRBD1
cdr3_nt: TGTGCCAGCAGCTCCCGACAGGGAGCGAGCGGGGAGCTGTTTTTT
cdr3_aa: CASSSRQGASGELFF

cdr3_length: 17
v_call: TRBV9
j_call: TRBJ2-3
clone_size: NA
d_call: TRBD2
cdr3_nt: TGTGCCAGCAGCGTAGGGGCTAGCGGGAGCGCCACAGATACGCAGTATTTT
cdr3_aa: CASSVGASGSATDTQYF

cdr3_length: 14
v_call: TRBV6-1
j_call: TRBJ2-5
clone_size: NA
d_call: TRBD1
cdr3_nt: TGTGCCAGCAGTGATTTGTACAGGGGGGAGACCCAGTACTTC
cdr3_aa: CASSDLYRGETQYF

cdr3_length: 17
v_call: TRBV9
j_call: TRBJ1-2
clone_size: NA
d_call: TRBD1
cdr3_nt: TGTGCCAGCAGCGTAGCTCAGGGGACAGGATTTAACTATGGCTACACCTTC
cdr3_aa: CASSVAQGTGFNYGYTF

cdr3_length: 13
v_call: TRBV19
j_call: TRBJ2-5
clone_size: NA
d_call: NA
cdr3_nt: TGTGCCAGTAGTATAGGGGCGGGGGCTGGCCAGTACTTC
cdr3_aa: CASSIGAGAGQYF

cdr3_length: 16
v_call: TRBV2
j_call: TRBJ2-1
clone_size: NA
d_call: NA
cdr3_nt: TGTGCCAGCAGTGAACGGGACTCCGCCTTTTACAATGAGCAGTTCTTC
cdr3_aa: CASSERDSAFYNEQFF

cdr3_length: 17
v_call: TRBV5-1
j_call: TRBJ2-1
clone_size: NA
d_call: TRBD2
cdr3_nt: TGCGCCAGCAGCCGTACTAGCGGGTTGAGCTCCTACAATGAGCAGTTCTTC
cdr3_aa: CASSRTSGLSSYNEQFF

cdr3_length: 16
v_call: TRBV4-3
j_call: TRBJ2-1
clone_size: NA
d_call: NA
cdr3_nt: TGCGCCAGCAGCCAAGGAGGTCTTACTAGTGCGAGTGAGCAGTTCTTC
cdr3_aa: CASSQGGLTSASEQFF

cdr3_length: 13
v_call: TRBV10-3
j_call: TRBJ2-5
clone_size: NA
d_call: TRBD1
cdr3_nt: TGTGCCATCAGTAGGACAGGGAGAGAGACCCAGTACTTC
cdr3_aa: CAISRTGRETQYF

cdr3_length: 14
v_call: TRBV6-5
j_call: TRBJ2-5
clone_size: NA
d_call: NA
cdr3_nt: TGTGCCAGCAGCCGCAGATCTGCAGGAGAGACCCAGTACTTC
cdr3_aa: CASSRRSAGETQYF

cdr3_length: 17
v_call: TRBV4-3
j_call: TRBJ2-3
clone_size: NA
d_call: TRBD2
cdr3_nt: TGCGCCAGCAGCCAAGATGGAGCGGGAGGGAGAACAGATACGCAGTATTTT
cdr3_aa: CASSQDGAGGRTDTQYF

cdr3_length: 17
v_call: TRBV7-2
j_call: TRBJ2-7
clone_size: NA
d_call: NA
cdr3_nt: TGTGCCAGCAGCTTGGGGGCGATTGTAGCGCCTACCTACGAGCAGTACTTC
cdr3_aa: CASSLGAIVAPTYEQYF

cdr3_length: 12
v_call: TRBV6-1
j_call: TRBJ1-2
clone_size: NA
d_call: NA
cdr3_nt: TGTGCCAGCAGTGTAAACAGCTATGGCTACACCTTC
cdr3_aa: CASSVNSYGYTF

cdr3_length: 15
v_call: TRBV9
j_call: TRBJ1-5
clone_size: NA
d_call: TRBD1
cdr3_nt: TGTGCCAGCAGCGCAGACAGGGAAAGCAATCAGCCCCAGCATTTT
cdr3_aa: CASSADRESNQPQHF

cdr3_length: 14
v_call: TRBV2
j_call: TRBJ2-3
clone_size: few
d_call: NA
cdr3_nt: TGTGCCAGCAGTGACCAGGGAGGCGCAGATACGCAGTATTTT
cdr3_aa: CASSDQGGADTQYF

cdr3_length: 13
v_call: TRBV11-2
j_call: TRBJ2-1
clone_size: few
d_call: NA
cdr3_nt: TGTGCCAGCAGCCAGTCTCCCTACAATGAGCAGTTCTTC
cdr3_aa: CASSQSPYNEQFF

cdr3_length: 14
v_call: TRBV5-4
j_call: TRBJ1-1
clone_size: NA
d_call: NA
cdr3_nt: TGTGCCAGCAGCTTCGACAGGTTGAACACTGAAGCTTTCTTT
cdr3_aa: CASSFDRLNTEAFF

cdr3_length: 13
v_call: TRBV5-4
j_call: TRBJ1-1
clone_size: NA
d_call: NA
cdr3_nt: TGTGCCAGCAGCTTGATTGCAGGGGAGGAAGCTTTCTTT
cdr3_aa: CASSLIAGEEAFF

cdr3_length: 13
v_call: TRBV5-6
j_call: TRBJ1-5
clone_size: NA
d_call: NA
cdr3_nt: TGTGCCAGCAGCTTGTTAGGCAATCAGCCCCAGCATTTT
cdr3_aa: CASSLLGNQPQHF

cdr3_length: 18
v_call: TRBV15
j_call: TRBJ1-1
clone_size: NA
d_call: TRBD1
cdr3_nt: TGTGCCACCAGTTCCAGAGAGGGAACAGGGGCCAGGGGCACTGAAGCTTTCTTT
cdr3_aa: CATSSREGTGARGTEAFF

cdr3_length: 16
v_call: TRBV15
j_call: TRBJ1-5
clone_size: NA
d_call: NA
cdr3_nt: TGTGCCACCAGCCAGTTACTAACAGGGCTGGGTCAGCCCCAGCATTTT
cdr3_aa: CATSQLLTGLGQPQHF

cdr3_length: 15
v_call: TRBV18
j_call: TRBJ2-5
clone_size: NA
d_call: NA
cdr3_nt: TGTGCCAGCTCACCACCGAATTCAGGGCTGGAGACCCAGTACTTC
cdr3_aa: CASSPPNSGLETQYF

cdr3_length: 15
v_call: TRBV7-3
j_call: TRBJ2-1
clone_size: few
d_call: TRBD2
cdr3_nt: TGTGCCAGCAGCTCCAAACTAGCGGGGTACAATGAGCAGTTCTTC
cdr3_aa: CASSSKLAGYNEQFF

cdr3_length: 15
v_call: TRBV6-1
j_call: TRBJ2-3
clone_size: NA
d_call: TRBD2
cdr3_nt: TGTGCCAGCAGTCCACTAGCGGGACAAAAAGATACGCAGTATTTT
cdr3_aa: CASSPLAGQKDTQYF

cdr3_length: 14
v_call: TRBV28
j_call: TRBJ2-2
clone_size: NA
d_call: TRBD2
cdr3_nt: TGTGCCATCGGGGGGGCGGATAGCGCCGGGGAGCTGTTTTTT
cdr3_aa: CAIGGADSAGELFF

cdr3_length: 14
v_call: TRBV7-9
j_call: TRBJ1-1
clone_size: NA
d_call: NA
cdr3_nt: TGTGCCAGCAGCTTAGCCGGGGGGGGCACTGAAGCTTTCTTT
cdr3_aa: CASSLAGGGTEAFF

cdr3_length: 14
v_call: TRBV7-2
j_call: TRBJ1-1
clone_size: NA
d_call: NA
cdr3_nt: TGTGCCAGCAGCTTGGGGCCACAGAACACTGAAGCTTTCTTT
cdr3_aa: CASSLGPQNTEAFF

cdr3_length: 14
v_call: TRBV5-1
j_call: TRBJ1-2
clone_size: few
d_call: TRBD1
cdr3_nt: TGCGCCAGCAGCTTGGGAGGGACAGGGAAGGGCTACACCTTC
cdr3_aa: CASSLGGTGKGYTF

cdr3_length: 16
v_call: TRBV9
j_call: TRBJ2-1
clone_size: NA
d_call: TRBD2
cdr3_nt: TGTGCCAGCAGCGCACCTCTAGCGGTGGTCCTAAATGAGCAGTTCTTC
cdr3_aa: CASSAPLAVVLNEQFF